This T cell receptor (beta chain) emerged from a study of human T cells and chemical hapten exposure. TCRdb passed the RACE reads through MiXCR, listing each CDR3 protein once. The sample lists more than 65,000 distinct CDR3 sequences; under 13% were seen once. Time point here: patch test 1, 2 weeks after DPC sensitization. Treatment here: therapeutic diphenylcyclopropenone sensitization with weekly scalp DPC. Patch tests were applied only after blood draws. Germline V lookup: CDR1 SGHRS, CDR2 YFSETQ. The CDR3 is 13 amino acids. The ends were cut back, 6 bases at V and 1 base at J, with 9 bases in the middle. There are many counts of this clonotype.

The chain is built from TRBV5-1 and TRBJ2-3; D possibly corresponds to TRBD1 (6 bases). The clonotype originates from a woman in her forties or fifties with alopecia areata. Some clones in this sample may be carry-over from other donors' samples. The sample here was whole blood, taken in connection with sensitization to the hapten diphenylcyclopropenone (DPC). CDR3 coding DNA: TGCGCCAGCAAAGGGGGAGGCACAGATACGCAGTATTTT. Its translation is CASKGGGTDTQYF.